This T cell receptor beta chain appears in the sequencing data of a study of beta chain features in type 1 diabetes. Study-level results: Insertions were fewer and deletions more numerous at VDJ junctions in type 1 diabetes patients. Patients with Type 1 diabetes showed moderately but significantly shorter TCRB CDR3s in all four CD4+ subsets.

Concerning this clone itself: Its matching antigen is unknown.

The whole isolated RNA underwent reverse transcription, so sequencing captured expressed TCRB transcripts. TCRdb's copy holds only in-frame clones and misses some; the assay was immunoSEQ multiplex PCR. The top ten hold approximately 0.015% of the sample, which has roughly 290,000 clones, about 15% seen once. V gave up 4 bases and J gave up 0 bases; unmatched junction bases: 7. This CDR3 comprises 15 residues. CDR1 and CDR2 (germline): SGHRS, YFSETQ. Input material: naive CD4+ T cells from blood. This TCR derives from a man aged 18 to 29 with type 1 diabetes. J is TRBJ2-7 and V is TRBV5-1, with 7 bases that match TRBD2. The DNA for the CDR3 is TGCGCCAGCAGCACGAGGGGAGGGAGCTCCTACGAGCAGTACTTC. Translated, it gives CASSTRGGSSYEQYF.